The T cell receptor beta chain described here comes from a study of T-cell reconstitution after alpha-beta-depleted transplantation in children (TCRdb year 2016). In terms of the full investigation: The study quantitatively tracked T-cell immune reconstitution after TCRalphabeta/CD19-depleted allogeneic hematopoietic cell transplantation in children using TCR repertoire profiling.

CDR1 SEHNR and CDR2 FQNEAQ were looked up in the germline V gene (reference sequence). V loses 4 bases of germline sequence and J loses 2 bases, and the interval between the two ends is 12 bases. Including cysteine and phenylalanine, the CDR3 has 14 amino acids. Solely the CDR3 DNA is kept, with 42 bases framed from the first base. Turning to this clonotype: Its specific antigen is unknown. No much larger clone exists at a distance of one base, and base qualities are not known.

The method was PCR. TCRdb lists the instrument as Illumina HiSeq 2500. Molecular barcoding was employed in the preparation of TCR libraries, with unique molecular identifiers being used to normalize TCRbeta repertoire quantification. TCRdb took the public reads, trimmed them with fastp at Q25, ran MiXCR for clone calling and kept in-frame beta chains. A single entry per CDR3 protein holds the most common genes and DNA from its merged rows. The sample table contains nearly 400,000 distinct CDR3 sequences; only one count was recorded for about a fifth of them. Approximately 3.8% of the sample is in the top ten clones.

In this chain, TRBV7-9 is recombined with TRBJ2-7, with the D gene uncertain. The sequence was collected from a human donor who donated a stem cell graft to a child with acute myeloid leukemia. The sample consisted of PBMCs from the stem cell graft donor, taken from the stem cell graft. The DNA sequence is TGTGCCAGCAGCTCATCGACCGTCGCCTACGAGCAGTACTTC. Translated, this is CASSSSTVAYEQYF.